The source of this T cell receptor beta chain is a study of cytomegalovirus exposure and HLA in healthy donors. The PCR had 60 Vbeta and 13 Jbeta primers. Profiled with immunoSEQ multiplex PCR; TCRdb holds only in-frame clones, not every one. The data show about 45,000 clones, 70% to 80% seen once. This CDR3 is built from 19 residues. CDR1 and CDR2 from the germline V gene are SGHVS and FNYEAQ. V was clipped by 1 base and J by 3 bases; unmatched bases: 17. The chain is built from TRBV7-6 and TRBJ2-7; the match to TRBD1 covers 8 bases. The TCR originated in a woman between 25 and 40 years old in good health and CMV-seronegative. The sequencing sample was made of PBMCs. The CDR3 sequence: CASSLEPPGGDPVGYEQYF. CDR3 bases: TGTGCCAGCAGCTTAGAACCCCCAGGGGGCGACCCAGTCGGCTACGAGCAGTACTTC.